One and the same sample provided the 25 T cell receptor beta chains below, sequenced in a study of T cells in Graves' hyperthyroidism and ophthalmopathy. Amplified TCR beta CDR3 regions came from RNA transcripts. RT-PCR in the first round (using the HTBI primer set) targeted the TCR CDR3. TCRdb recomputed calls from the multiplex PCR reads with MiXCR, one row per CDR3 protein. The repertoire holds 660,000 or so distinct CDR3 sequences, with under 25% as singletons. Material for sequencing was blood. All receptors derive from a man aged 25-45 years with Graves' ophthalmopathy.

In this sample, this clonotype turned up many times. The rearrangement links TRBV20-1 to TRBJ2-2; 12 positions agree with TRBD2. Germline V gene sequence: CDR1 DFQATT, CDR2 SNEGSKA (reference sequence). The V segment lost 4 bases and the J segment 3 bases; nucleotides outside the gene matches: 6. The CDR3 totals 16 residues. The CDR3 reads CSATGTSGSYTGELFF. The CDR3 region has the DNA TGCAGTGCTACCGGGACTAGCGGGTCCTACACCGGGGAGCTGTTTTTT.

This clonotype showed up just a few times. The chain employs TRBV10-3 and TRBJ1-6, with a possible D match to TRBD1 (6 bases). Trimming shortened V by 4 bases and J by 7 bases, and 14 bases separated the two germline ends. Per germline, CDR1 ENHRY and CDR2 SYGVKD. CDR3 length equals 15 residues. This chain's CDR3 is CAISGLGGSNSPLHF. The CDR3 nucleotides read TGTGCCATCAGTGGCCTCGGGGGCAGCAATTCACCCCTCCACTTT.

This clonotype showed up many times. The V call is TRBV28, the J call TRBJ2-7; TRBD2 matches at 16 bases. This CDR3 comprises 16 residues. V dropped 4 bases and J dropped 5; count of bases not matched to a gene: 5. CDR1 is MDHEN and CDR2 is SYDVKM in the germline V gene. The CDR3 DNA sequence: TGTGCCAGCAGTTCGGGACTAGCGGGAGGGGGCGACGAGCAGTACTTC. Translated: CASSSGLAGGGDEQYF.

The rearrangement links TRBV20-1 to TRBJ2-1; 10 bases line up with TRBD2. CDR1 and CDR2 (germline): DFQATT, SNEGSKA (reference sequence). The CDR3 contains 16 residues. V shed 3 bases, J shed 8 bases, and the junction held 13 bases outside the gene matches. CDR3: CSARPTGTSATHEQFF. The CDR3 coding sequence is TGCAGTGCTAGGCCAACCGGGACTAGCGCTACGCATGAGCAGTTCTTC.

The chain recombines TRBV5-1 with TRBJ2-1; 14 bases map to TRBD2. V shed 4 bases and J 6 bases; nucleotides not matched to a gene: 9. The CDR3 is 17 residues long. CDR1 is SGHRS and CDR2 is YFSETQ in the germline V gene. The CDR3 DNA sequence: TGCGCCAGCAGCGAGGGGACTAGCGGGAGTCGACGCAATGAGCAGTTCTTC. It translates to CASSEGTSGSRRNEQFF.

With regard to this clonotype: The conserved phenylalanine or tryptophan is not found at the CDR3 terminus, so this likely reflects a read error. This chain uses TRBV20-1 with TRBJ1-1, with D unresolved. Germline V gene lookup returns CDR1 DFQATT and CDR2 SNEGSKA (reference sequence). V dropped 4 bases and J dropped 5 bases, with 11 bases sitting between them. CDR3 length: 12 amino acids. The CDR3 DNA follows: TGCAGTGCTACGCGGACTGGGACTGAAGCTTTCCTT. Its translation: CSATRTGTEAFL.

The CDR3 loop is CASSSSTPGVTDTQYF. CDR3 sequence (DNA): TGCGCCAGCAGCTCCAGTACCCCAGGGGTGACAGATACGCAGTATTTT. The rearrangement joins TRBV5-1 to TRBJ2-3, with D possibly matching TRBD1 (6 bases). The germline V gene encodes CDR1 SGHRS and CDR2 YFSETQ. The CDR3 covers 16 residues. V lost 3 bases, J lost 3 bases, and 17 bases lay in between.

CDR3 nucleotides: TGTGCCAGCAGTTCCTTGACAGGGAACTCCTACGAGCAGTACTTC. Amino acids: CASSSLTGNSYEQYF. The chain is built from TRBV12-3 or TRBV12-4 and TRBJ2-7; 7 bases fit TRBD1. This CDR3 is built from 15 residues. Trimming removed 4 bases from V and 0 bases from J; junction bases left unmatched: 6.

V gene TRBV20-1 combines with J gene TRBJ2-7, with 9 bases matching TRBD1. CDR1 is DFQATT and CDR2 is SNEGSKA in the germline V gene (reference sequence). The CDR3 consists of 14 residues. Germline trimming cut 0 bases from V and 6 bases from J; bases unmatched to any gene: 6. The CDR3 reads CSARDADRGSEQYF. DNA for the CDR3: TGCAGTGCTAGAGACGCGGACAGGGGTTCCGAGCAGTACTTC.

This clonotype was seen at least ten times. The chain uses TRBV2 and TRBJ2-7, with a tentative D call TRBD1 (5 bases). Germline CDR1 is SNHLY and CDR2 is FYNNEI. V was shortened by 2 bases and J by 2 bases, with 16 bases between the two germline ends. The CDR3 runs 16 residues. CDR3 sequence reads: CASSESLGKGAYEQYF. CDR3 in DNA: TGTGCCAGCAGTGAAAGTCTAGGGAAAGGGGCCTACGAGCAGTACTTC.

Comments on this clonotype: One end of the junction varies from germline; a read error may be responsible. The chain joins TRBV24-1 to TRBJ1-1; D remains ambiguous. Germline CDR1 reads KGHDR; CDR2 reads SFDVKD. The CDR3 runs 13 residues. CDR3 region: CATSDSPATKAFF. Written as DNA, the CDR3 is TGTGCCACCAGTGATTCTCCAGCCACTAAAGCTTTCTTT.

V and J are TRBV28 and TRBJ2-5; 7 nucleotides align to TRBD2. CDR1 and CDR2 from the germline V gene are MDHEN and SYDVKM. The trim removed 5 bases at V and 5 bases at J, leaving 8 bases unmatched. This CDR3 contains 14 residues. CDR3 sequence: CASSVRLAGETQYF. CDR3 bases: TGTGCCAGCAGTGTCAGACTAGCTGGGGAGACCCAGTACTTC.

This clonotype has a handful of counts. This chain uses TRBV5-1 with TRBJ1-2; D uncertain. Germline CDR1 SGHRS, CDR2 YFSETQ. Trimming took off 4 bases at V and 3 bases at J, with 13 bases between the two ends. The CDR3 totals 14 residues. CDR3 region: CASSRDKIDYGYTF. CDR3 in DNA: TGCGCCAGCAGCCGAGACAAGATAGACTATGGCTACACCTTC.

This clonotype has more than one count but fewer than ten. The rearrangement uses TRBV7-2 and TRBJ2-2; 12 nucleotides align to TRBD2. V trimming: 1 base; J trimming: 6 bases; junction bases outside the gene matches: 9. Per germline, CDR1 SGHTA and CDR2 FQGNSA. This CDR3 contains 18 residues. CDR3 sequence: CASSLVVGLAGRAGELFF. In nucleotides, the CDR3 is TGTGCCAGCAGCTTAGTCGTAGGACTAGCGGGACGGGCCGGGGAGCTGTTTTTT.

This clonotype was observed a handful of times. The chain uses TRBV20-1 and TRBJ2-7; D gene uncertain. V shed 4 bases and J shed 6 bases, with 13 bases lying between them. The CDR3 has 12 amino acids. Germline CDR1 DFQATT, CDR2 SNEGSKA (reference sequence). In nucleotides, the CDR3 is TGCAGTGCTAAAGTAAGAGTTCTCGAGCAGTACTTC. This gives the protein CSAKVRVLEQYF.

This clonotype has ten or more counts. The chain employs TRBV6-1 and TRBJ2-7; 7 bases fit TRBD1. The CDR3 runs to 14 residues. Germline V gene data show CDR1 as MNHNS and CDR2 as SASEGT. Germline trimming cut 6 bases from V and 4 bases from J; bases unmatched to any gene: 9. CDR3 amino acids: CASRTSGTAYEQYF. For the CDR3, the DNA is TGTGCCAGCAGAACCTCCGGGACAGCTTACGAGCAGTACTTC.

This chain joins TRBV6-1 and TRBJ1-5; 8 nucleotides match TRBD1. Germline values: CDR1 MNHNS, CDR2 SASEGT. J lost 2 bases, V lost 5 bases, and 8 bases had no gene match. CDR3 length: 16 residues. DNA for the CDR3: TGTGCCAGCAGTCGGGAGACAGGGGTTGGCAATCAGCCCCAGCATTTT. Its protein product is CASSRETGVGNQPQHF.

The sample holds a few counts of this clonotype. V and J are TRBV4-1 and TRBJ1-1; perhaps TRBD1 as D (5 bases). The CDR3 runs to 14 residues. V lost 0 bases to trimming and J lost 8 bases, with 13 bases between them. The germline V gene encodes CDR1 MGHRA and CDR2 YSYEKL. The chain's CDR3 is CASSQEGAQGEAFF. The DNA for the CDR3 is TGCGCCAGCAGCCAAGAGGGTGCTCAGGGCGAAGCTTTCTTT.

The V call is TRBV20-1, the J call TRBJ2-2; 8 bases align to TRBD1. Germline lookup yields CDR1 DFQATT and CDR2 SNEGSKA (reference sequence). The CDR3 contains 17 residues. Unmatched junction bases numbered 13, after V lost 0 bases and J lost 7 bases. The CDR3 DNA follows: TGCAGTGCTAGAGACATTCGACAGGGGTGGTACGGCGGGGAGCTGTTTTTT. Translation: CSARDIRQGWYGGELFF.

This clonotype has a handful of counts. The J gene is TRBJ2-3, the V gene TRBV5-6; D call uncertain. This CDR3 is built from 13 residues. V lost 0 bases to trimming and J lost 10 bases, with 12 bases between them. Germline CDR1 SGHDT, CDR2 YYEEEE. The CDR3 DNA follows: TGTGCCAGCAGCTTGGTATCCGGCGCGGCGCAGTATTTT. It specifies CASSLVSGAAQYF.

Concerning this clonotype: At one end the junction does not follow the germline gene, possibly because of a read error. This sequence joins TRBV11-2 and TRBJ1-4, with a possible D match to TRBD1 (6 bases). The CDR3 sequence is 12 residues long. CDR1 is SGHAT and CDR2 is FQNNGV in the germline V gene. Here the CDR3 reads CAGSSQTGKLFF. CDR3 in DNA: TGTGCCGGCAGCTCTCAGACAGGCAAACTGTTTTTT.

This clonotype showed up many times. This chain's CDR3 is CASSVLPANYGYTF. The CDR3 DNA reads as TGTGCCAGCAGTGTTCTGCCCGCTAACTATGGCTACACCTTC. The chain carries TRBV2 and TRBJ1-2; D gene ambiguous. Germline CDR1 is SNHLY and CDR2 is FYNNEI. The CDR3 spans 14 residues. V was cut by 4 bases and J by 0 bases, with 9 bases left in between.

In its sample, this clonotype was seen a few times. At one boundary the junction diverges from the germline segment, which might be a read error. The rearrangement links TRBV29-1 to TRBJ2-1; TRBD2 agrees at 9 bases. In germline, CDR1 is SQVTM, CDR2 ANQGSEA. The CDR3 spans 14 residues. The CDR3: CNVAGGSSYNEQFF. In nucleotides, the CDR3 is TGCAACGTTGCGGGAGGGAGCTCCTACAATGAGCAGTTCTTC.

The chain links TRBV27 to TRBJ2-3; D is perhaps TRBD2 (7 bases). The CDR3 has 15 amino acids. Germline V lookup: CDR1 MNHEY, CDR2 SMNVEV (reference sequence). V was pared by 3 bases and J by 0 bases, with 10 bases between. The CDR3, as DNA: TGTGCCAGCAGTTTCGAGGGGGGGAGCACAGATACGCAGTATTTT. Translation: CASSFEGGSTDTQYF.

The sample holds a few counts of this clonotype. The DNA for the CDR3 is TGTGCCAGCCGGGACAAGAGCACAGATACGCAGTATTTT. As protein: CASRDKSTDTQYF. The V and J genes are TRBV18 and TRBJ2-3, with D possibly being TRBD1 (6 bases). Trimming cost V 8 bases and J 0 bases, with 9 bases left between them. The CDR3 covers 13 residues. CDR1 and CDR2 (germline): KGHSH, LQKENI.